A single sample gave rise to the 4 T cell receptor beta chains below, sequenced in a study of T cells in Graves' hyperthyroidism and ophthalmopathy. TCR beta CDR3 sequences were amplified from RNA transcripts. Primed by the HTBI set, a first-round RT-PCR was run on the TCR CDR3. TCRdb reprocessed the multiplex PCR reads via MiXCR and lists one record per CDR3 protein. The repertoire holds about 620,000 distinct CDR3 sequences, roughly 17% seen once, with 3% to 4.5% in the top ten. Material: blood. Receptors were obtained from a woman aged 30 to 39 with Graves' hyperthyroidism.

The chain uses TRBV6-5 and TRBJ1-3; D is undetermined. The CDR3 covers 18 residues. The germline gives CDR1 MNHEY, CDR2 SVGAGI. Trimming took off 2 bases at V and 0 bases at J, with 17 bases between the two ends. CDR3 sequence (DNA): TGTGCCAGCAGTTACCCACGGCCGAGGAACTTCTCTGGAAACACCATATATTTT. Protein sequence: CASSYPRPRNFSGNTIYF.

This clonotype was detected ten times or more. V usage is TRBV10-3 and J usage is TRBJ2-1; D perhaps matches TRBD1 (6 bases). This CDR3 is 14 amino acids long. Germline CDR1 is ENHRY and CDR2 is SYGVKD. The V end lost 7 bases, the J end lost 3 bases, and 13 bases lay between the germline ends. The CDR3 coding sequence is TGTGCCATCATGGGGGACACACTCTACAATGAGCAGTTCTTC. Protein product: CAIMGDTLYNEQFF.

At least ten counts were recorded for this clonotype. Germline is not matched at one junction end, which may reflect a read error. The chain combines TRBV20-1 with TRBJ1-1; D uncertain. This CDR3 comprises 16 residues. CDR1 is DFQATT, CDR2 SNEGSKA, per germline (reference sequence). DNA of the CDR3: TGCAGTGCCAGAGCGGACCCACCGACTATGAACACTGAAGCTTTCTTT. Protein product: CSARADPPTMNTEAFF.

The chain employs TRBV7-3 and TRBJ1-1; no clear D. The CDR3 has 13 amino acids. V was pared by 4 bases and J by 7 bases, with 13 bases between. Germline CDR1 is SGHTA and CDR2 is FQGTGA. CDR3 sequence (DNA): TGTGCCAGCAGCTCGGAAGGAGGACTTGAAGCTTTCTTT. This translates into CASSSEGGLEAFF.